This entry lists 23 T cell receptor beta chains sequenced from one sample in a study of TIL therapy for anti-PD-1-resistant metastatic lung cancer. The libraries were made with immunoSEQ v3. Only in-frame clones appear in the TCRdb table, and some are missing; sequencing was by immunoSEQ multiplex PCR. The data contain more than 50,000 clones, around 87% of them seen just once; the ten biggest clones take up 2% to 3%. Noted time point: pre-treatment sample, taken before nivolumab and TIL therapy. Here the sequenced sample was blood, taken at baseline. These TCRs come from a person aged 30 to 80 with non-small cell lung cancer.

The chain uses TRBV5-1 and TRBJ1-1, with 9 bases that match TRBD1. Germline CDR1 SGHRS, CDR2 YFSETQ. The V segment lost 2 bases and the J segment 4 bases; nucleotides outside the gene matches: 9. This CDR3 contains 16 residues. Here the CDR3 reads CASSLRPGQGITEAFF. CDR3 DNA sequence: TGCGCCAGCAGCTTACGACCGGGACAGGGAATCACTGAAGCTTTCTTT.

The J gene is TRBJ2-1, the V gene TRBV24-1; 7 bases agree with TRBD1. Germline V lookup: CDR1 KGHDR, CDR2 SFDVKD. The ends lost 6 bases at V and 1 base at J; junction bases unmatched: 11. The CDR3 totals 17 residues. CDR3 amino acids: CATSQPGTALSYNEQFF. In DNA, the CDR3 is TGTGCCACCAGTCAGCCCGGGACAGCTTTATCCTACAATGAGCAGTTCTTC.

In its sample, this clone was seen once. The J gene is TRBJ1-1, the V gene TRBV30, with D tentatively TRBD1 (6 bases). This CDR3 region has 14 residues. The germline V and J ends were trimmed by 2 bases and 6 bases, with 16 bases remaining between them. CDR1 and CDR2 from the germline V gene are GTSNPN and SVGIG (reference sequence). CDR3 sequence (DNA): TGTGCCTGGAGTCCCCAGGGGAATGGGGCTGAAGCTTTCTTT. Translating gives CAWSPQGNGAEAFF.

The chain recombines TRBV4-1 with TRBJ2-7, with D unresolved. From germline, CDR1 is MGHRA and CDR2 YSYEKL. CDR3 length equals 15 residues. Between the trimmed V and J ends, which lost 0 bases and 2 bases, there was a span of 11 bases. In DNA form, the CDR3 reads TGCGCCAGCAGCCAAGATTGGGCAGGTACCTACGAGCAGTACTTC. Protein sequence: CASSQDWAGTYEQYF.

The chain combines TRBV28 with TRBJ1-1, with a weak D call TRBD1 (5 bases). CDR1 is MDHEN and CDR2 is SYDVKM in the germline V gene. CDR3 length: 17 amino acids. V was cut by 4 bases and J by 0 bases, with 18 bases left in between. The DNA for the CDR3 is TGTGCCAGCAGTTCTTGGGGCACAGATTTCCTGAACACTGAAGCTTTCTTT. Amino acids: CASSSWGTDFLNTEAFF.

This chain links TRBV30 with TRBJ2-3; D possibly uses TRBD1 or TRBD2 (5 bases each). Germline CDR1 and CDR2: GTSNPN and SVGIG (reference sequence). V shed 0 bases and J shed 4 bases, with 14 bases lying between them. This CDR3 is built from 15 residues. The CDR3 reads CAWSVGTFVADTQYF. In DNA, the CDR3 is TGTGCCTGGAGTGTAGGGACCTTCGTCGCAGATACGCAGTATTTT.

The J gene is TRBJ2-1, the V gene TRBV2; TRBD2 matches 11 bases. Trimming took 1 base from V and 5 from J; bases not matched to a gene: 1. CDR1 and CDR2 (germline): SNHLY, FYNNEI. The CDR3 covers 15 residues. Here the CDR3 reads CASSEVAGGDNEQFF. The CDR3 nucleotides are TGTGCCAGCAGTGAAGTAGCGGGAGGGGACAATGAGCAGTTCTTC.

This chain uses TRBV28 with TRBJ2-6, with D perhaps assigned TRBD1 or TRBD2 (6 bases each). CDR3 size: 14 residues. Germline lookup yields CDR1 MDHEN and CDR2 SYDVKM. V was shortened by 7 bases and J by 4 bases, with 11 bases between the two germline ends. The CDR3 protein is CASTGGAGANVLTF. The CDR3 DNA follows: TGTGCCAGCACCGGGGGCGCGGGGGCCAACGTCCTGACTTTC.

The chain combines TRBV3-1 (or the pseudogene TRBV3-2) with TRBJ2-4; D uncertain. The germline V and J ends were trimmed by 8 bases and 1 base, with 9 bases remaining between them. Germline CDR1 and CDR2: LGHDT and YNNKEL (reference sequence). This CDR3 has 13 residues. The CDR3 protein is CASSAPAKNIQYF. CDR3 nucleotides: TGTGCCAGCTCAGCGCCGGCCAAAAACATTCAGTACTTC.

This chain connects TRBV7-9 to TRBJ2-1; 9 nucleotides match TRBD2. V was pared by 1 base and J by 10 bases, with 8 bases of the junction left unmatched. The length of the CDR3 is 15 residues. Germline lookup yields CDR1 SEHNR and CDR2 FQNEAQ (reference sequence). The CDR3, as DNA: TGTGCCAGCAGCTTAGTAGCGGGAGCCCATGTAGAGCAGTTCTTC. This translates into CASSLVAGAHVEQFF.

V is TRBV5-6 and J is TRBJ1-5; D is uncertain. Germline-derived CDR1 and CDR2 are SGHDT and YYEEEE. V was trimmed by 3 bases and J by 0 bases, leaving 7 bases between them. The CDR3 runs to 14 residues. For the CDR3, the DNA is TGTGCCAGCAGCTATGGGGTTAGCAATCAGCCCCAGCATTTT. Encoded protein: CASSYGVSNQPQHF.

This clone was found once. CDR3 in DNA: TGTGCCAGCAGCCCATTCCCGGCGCAGCCCCAGCATTTT. Its protein is CASSPFPAQPQHF. The V call is TRBV11-2, the J call TRBJ1-5; D not resolved. Trimming left V 5 bases short and J 7 bases short, with 12 bases between. This CDR3 region has 13 residues. Germline CDR1 reads SGHAT; CDR2 reads FQNNGV.

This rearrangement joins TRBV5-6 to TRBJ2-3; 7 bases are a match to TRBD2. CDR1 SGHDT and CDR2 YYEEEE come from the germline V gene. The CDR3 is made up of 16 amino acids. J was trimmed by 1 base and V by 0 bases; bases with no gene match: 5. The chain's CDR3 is CASSLAAGAGTDTQYF. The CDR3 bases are TGTGCCAGCAGCTTGGCCGCGGGAGCGGGCACAGATACGCAGTATTTT.

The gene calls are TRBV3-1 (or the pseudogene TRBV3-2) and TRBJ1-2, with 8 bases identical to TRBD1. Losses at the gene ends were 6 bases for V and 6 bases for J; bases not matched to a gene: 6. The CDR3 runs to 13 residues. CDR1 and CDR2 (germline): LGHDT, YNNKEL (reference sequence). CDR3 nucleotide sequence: TGTGCCAGCAGTCCGGACAGGGCGGATGGCTACACCTTC. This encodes CASSPDRADGYTF.

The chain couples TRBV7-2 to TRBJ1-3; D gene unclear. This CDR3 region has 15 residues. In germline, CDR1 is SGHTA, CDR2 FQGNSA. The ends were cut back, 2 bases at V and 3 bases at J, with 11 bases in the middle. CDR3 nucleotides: TGTGCCAGCAGCTTAATCGGTATAGGTGGAAACACCATATATTTT. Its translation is CASSLIGIGGNTIYF. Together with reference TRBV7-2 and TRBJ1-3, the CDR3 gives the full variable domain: GAGVSQSPSNKVTEKGKDVELRCDPISGHTALYWYRQSLGQGLEFLIYFQGNSAPDKSGLPSDRFSAERTGGSVSTLTIQRTQQEDSAVYLCASSLIGIGGNTIYFGEGSWLTVV.

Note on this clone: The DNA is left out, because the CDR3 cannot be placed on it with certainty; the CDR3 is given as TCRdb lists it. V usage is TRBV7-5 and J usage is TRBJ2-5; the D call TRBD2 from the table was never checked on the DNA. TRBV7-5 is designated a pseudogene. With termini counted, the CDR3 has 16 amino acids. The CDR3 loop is CVRSLSFAGGIETQYF.

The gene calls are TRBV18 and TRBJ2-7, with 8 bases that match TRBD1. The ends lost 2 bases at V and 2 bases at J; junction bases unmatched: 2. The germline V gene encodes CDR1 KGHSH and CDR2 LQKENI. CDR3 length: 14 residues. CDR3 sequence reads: CASSPKTGAYEQYF. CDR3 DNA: TGTGCCAGCTCACCAAAGACAGGGGCCTACGAGCAGTACTTC.

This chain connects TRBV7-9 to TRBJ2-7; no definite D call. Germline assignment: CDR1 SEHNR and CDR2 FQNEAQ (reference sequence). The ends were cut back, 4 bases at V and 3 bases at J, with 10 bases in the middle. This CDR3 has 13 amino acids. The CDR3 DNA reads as TGTGCCAGCAGCTCCCTTAACGACTACGAGCAGTACTTC. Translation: CASSSLNDYEQYF.

CDR3 bases: TGTGCCAGCAGCCCCGACTTTACAGGGACTGATACGCAGTATTTT. Amino acids: CASSPDFTGTDTQYF. V and J are TRBV3-1 (or the pseudogene TRBV3-2) and TRBJ2-3, with D tentatively TRBD1 or TRBD2 (6 bases each). The V end was cut by 4 bases, the J end by 6 bases, with 17 bases between. Germline V gene data show CDR1 as LGHDT and CDR2 as YNNKEL (reference sequence). CDR3 length: 15 residues.

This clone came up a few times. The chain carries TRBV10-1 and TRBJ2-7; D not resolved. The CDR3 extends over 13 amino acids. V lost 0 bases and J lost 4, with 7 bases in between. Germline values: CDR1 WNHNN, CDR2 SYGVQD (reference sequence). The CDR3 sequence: CASSESTGYEQYF. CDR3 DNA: TGCGCCAGCAGTGAGTCTACCGGGTACGAGCAGTACTTC.

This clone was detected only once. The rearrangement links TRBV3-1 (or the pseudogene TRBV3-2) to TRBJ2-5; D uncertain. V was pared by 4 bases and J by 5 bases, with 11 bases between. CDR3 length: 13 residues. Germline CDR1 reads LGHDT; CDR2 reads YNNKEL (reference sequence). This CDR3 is CASSLGVRETQYF. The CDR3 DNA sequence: TGTGCCAGCAGCCTTGGGGTGAGGGAGACCCAGTACTTC.

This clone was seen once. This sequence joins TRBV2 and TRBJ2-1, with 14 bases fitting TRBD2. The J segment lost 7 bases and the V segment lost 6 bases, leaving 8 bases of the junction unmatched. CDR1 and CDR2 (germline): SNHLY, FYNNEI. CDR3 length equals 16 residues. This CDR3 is CASSPGLAGGLNEQFF. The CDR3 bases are TGTGCCAGCAGCCCCGGACTAGCGGGGGGTTTAAATGAGCAGTTCTTC.

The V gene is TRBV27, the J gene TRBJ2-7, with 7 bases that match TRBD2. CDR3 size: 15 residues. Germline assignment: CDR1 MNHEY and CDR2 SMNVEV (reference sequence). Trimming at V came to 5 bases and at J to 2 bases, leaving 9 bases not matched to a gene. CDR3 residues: CASSMGRGWAYEQYF. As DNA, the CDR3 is TGTGCCAGCAGTATGGGGCGGGGGTGGGCCTACGAGCAGTACTTC.